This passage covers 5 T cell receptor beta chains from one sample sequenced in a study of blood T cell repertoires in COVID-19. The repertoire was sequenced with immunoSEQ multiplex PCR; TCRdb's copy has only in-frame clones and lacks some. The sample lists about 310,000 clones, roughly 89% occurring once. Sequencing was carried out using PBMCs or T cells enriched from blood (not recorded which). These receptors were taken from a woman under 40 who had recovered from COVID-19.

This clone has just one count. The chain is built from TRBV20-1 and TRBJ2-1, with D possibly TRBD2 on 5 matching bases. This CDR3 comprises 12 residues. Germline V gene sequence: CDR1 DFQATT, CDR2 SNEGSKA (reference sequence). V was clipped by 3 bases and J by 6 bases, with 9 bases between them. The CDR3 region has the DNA TGCAGTGCTAGTCAGAGCGGCAATGAGCAGTTCTTC. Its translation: CSASQSGNEQFF.

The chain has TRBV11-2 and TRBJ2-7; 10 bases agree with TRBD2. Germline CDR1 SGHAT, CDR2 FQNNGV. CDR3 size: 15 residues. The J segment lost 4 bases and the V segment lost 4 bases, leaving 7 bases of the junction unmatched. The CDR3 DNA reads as TGTGCCAGCAGCTCGATCACTAGCGGGAATTACGAGCAGTACTTC. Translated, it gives CASSSITSGNYEQYF.

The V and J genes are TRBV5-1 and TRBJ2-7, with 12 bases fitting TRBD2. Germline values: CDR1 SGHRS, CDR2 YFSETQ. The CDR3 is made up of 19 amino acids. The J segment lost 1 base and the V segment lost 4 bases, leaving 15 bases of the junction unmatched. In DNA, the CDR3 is TGCGCCAGCAGCCCCGGACTAGCGGGATCGGCCTTCTTTTCCTACGAGCAGTACTTC. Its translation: CASSPGLAGSAFFSYEQYF.

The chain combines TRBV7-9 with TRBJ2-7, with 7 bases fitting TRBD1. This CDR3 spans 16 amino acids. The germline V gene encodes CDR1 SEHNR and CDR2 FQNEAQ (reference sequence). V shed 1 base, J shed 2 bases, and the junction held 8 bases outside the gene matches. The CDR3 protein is CASSLEQGFVAYEQYF. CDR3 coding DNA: TGTGCCAGCAGCTTAGAACAGGGGTTTGTGGCCTACGAGCAGTACTTC.

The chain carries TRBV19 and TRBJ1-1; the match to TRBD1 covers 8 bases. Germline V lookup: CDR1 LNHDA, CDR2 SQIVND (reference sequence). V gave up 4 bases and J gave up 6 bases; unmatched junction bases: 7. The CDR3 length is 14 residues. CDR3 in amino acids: CASSTRTGSAEAFF. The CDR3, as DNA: TGTGCCAGTAGTACCAGGACAGGGAGCGCTGAAGCTTTCTTT.